This T cell receptor (beta chain) was documented in a study of T cell changes during pregnancy in multiple sclerosis. Clones were sequenced by immunoSEQ multiplex PCR, and TCRdb holds only the in-frame ones, with some missing. The data show tens of thousands of clones, about 91% seen once. Per germline, CDR1 GTSNPN and CDR2 SVGIG (reference sequence). This CDR3 is built from 13 residues. V lost 2 bases and J lost 6; bases outside the gene matches: 3. This specimen consisted of CD8+ T cells from peripheral blood mononuclear cells, obtained after pregnancy. This receptor was identified in a female donor with multiple sclerosis, enrolled in a pregnancy study. This chain joins TRBV30 and TRBJ2-2, with 7 bases matching TRBD2. The CDR3 sequence is CAWSRLAPGELFF. For the CDR3, the DNA is TGTGCCTGGAGTCGACTAGCCCCCGGGGAGCTGTTTTTT.